This T cell receptor beta chain emerged from a study of T cell changes during pregnancy in multiple sclerosis. TCRdb keeps only in-frame clones here, not all; method: immunoSEQ multiplex PCR. This table holds tens of thousands of clones, less than 95% found once. Germline CDR1 reads MNHNY; CDR2 reads SVGAGI (reference sequence). This CDR3 region has 13 residues. Trimming took off 6 bases at V and 2 bases at J, with 10 bases between the two ends. V and J are TRBV6-6 and TRBJ1-2, with D hard to call. This specimen consisted of peripheral blood, obtained before pregnancy. This TCR derives from a female donor with multiple sclerosis, enrolled in a pregnancy study. The CDR3 loop reads CASSRGDNYGYTF. The DNA for the CDR3 is TGTGCCAGCAGCCGCGGAGACAACTATGGCTACACCTTC.